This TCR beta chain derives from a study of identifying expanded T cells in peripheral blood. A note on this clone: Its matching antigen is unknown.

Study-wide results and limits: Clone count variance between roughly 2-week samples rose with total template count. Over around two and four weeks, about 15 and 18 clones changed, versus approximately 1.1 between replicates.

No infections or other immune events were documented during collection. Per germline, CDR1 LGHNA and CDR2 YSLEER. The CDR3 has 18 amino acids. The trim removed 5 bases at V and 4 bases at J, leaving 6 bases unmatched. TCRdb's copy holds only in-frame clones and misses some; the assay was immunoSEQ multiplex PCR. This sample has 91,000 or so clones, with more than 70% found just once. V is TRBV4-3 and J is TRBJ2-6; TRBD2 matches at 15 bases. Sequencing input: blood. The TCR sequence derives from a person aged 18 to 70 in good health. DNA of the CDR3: TGCGCCAGCAGCAGGACTAGCGGGAGGGCTGAGGGGGCCAACGTCCTGACTTTC. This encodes CASSRTSGRAEGANVLTF.